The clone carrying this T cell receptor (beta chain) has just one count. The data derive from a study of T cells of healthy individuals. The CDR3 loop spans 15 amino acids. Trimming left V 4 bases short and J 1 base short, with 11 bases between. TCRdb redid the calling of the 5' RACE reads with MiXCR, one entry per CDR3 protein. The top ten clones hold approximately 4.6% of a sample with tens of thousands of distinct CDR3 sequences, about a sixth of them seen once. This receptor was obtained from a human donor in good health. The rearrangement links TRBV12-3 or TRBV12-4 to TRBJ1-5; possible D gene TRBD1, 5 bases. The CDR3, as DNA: TGTGCCAGCAGTTCAGGGACTTGGAGCAATCAGCCCCAGCATTTT. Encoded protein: CASSSGTWSNQPQHF.